Listed below are T cell receptor beta chains from one sample, sequenced in a study of blood T cell repertoires in COVID-19. Libraries were prepared by immunoSEQ multiplex PCR; TCRdb keeps only in-frame clonotypes and omits some of them. The sample lists roughly 190,000 clones, under 90% seen once, with less than 20% in the top ten. The sequenced material came from peripheral blood. These receptors were obtained from a human donor in a cohort sampled during active COVID-19. The CDR3 runs from the conserved cysteine through the conserved F or W. The D gene is left open where the match is weak. The listing skips clone size in some rows; elsewhere it reads once, few, many or a size class.

D	V	size	J	DNA	CDR3
NA	TRBV6-5	NA	TRBJ1-1	TGTGCCAGCAGGGTACAGGGGAACACTGAAGCTTTCTTT	CASRVQGNTEAFF
NA	TRBV9	NA	TRBJ2-7	TGTGCCAGCAGCGTAAACAGCTACGAGCAGTACTTC	CASSVNSYEQYF
NA	TRBV7-2	NA	TRBJ1-6	TGTGCCAGCAGCTTAGGTGTTCGGTCTATAGGGGAACGATCACCCCTCCACTTT	CASSLGVRSIGERSPLHF
TRBD2	TRBV18	NA	TRBJ2-5	TGTGCCAGCTCACCTACCGGGACTAGCGGGGAGACCCAGTACTTC	CASSPTGTSGETQYF
NA	TRBV19	NA	TRBJ1-5	TGTGCCAGTATCCCAAGCGGGCGAACCAATCAGCCCCAGCATTTT	CASIPSGRTNQPQHF
NA	TRBV3-1/TRBV3-2	NA	TRBJ1-5	TGTGCCAGCAGCCAAGGGAGGAGCAATCAGCCCCAGCATTTT	CASSQGRSNQPQHF
NA	TRBV25-1	NA	TRBJ2-1	TGTGCCAGCAAACAGGGAGCTGAGCAGTTCTTC	CASKQGAEQFF
TRBD1	TRBV5-1	NA	TRBJ2-1	TGCGCCAGCAGCTTGGTTGGGACAGGGTACAATGAGCAGTTCTTC	CASSLVGTGYNEQFF
NA	TRBV6-5	NA	TRBJ1-2	TGTGCCAGCAGCCGTTCTAACTATGGCTACACCTTC	CASSRSNYGYTF
NA	TRBV14	NA	TRBJ2-3	TGTGCCAGCAGCATAGAAGATACGCAGTATTTT	CASSIEDTQYF
NA	TRBV10-2	NA	TRBJ2-2	TGCGCCAGCAGTGAGGTTGGCAGGAACACCGGGGAGCTGTTTTTT	CASSEVGRNTGELFF
TRBD2	TRBV5-1	NA	TRBJ2-7	TGCGCCAGCAGAGTAGCGGGAGTGAGTTACGAGCAGTACTTC	CASRVAGVSYEQYF
TRBD1	TRBV2	NA	TRBJ2-7	TGTGCCAGCATCGAGGACAGGGTGAAATACGAGCAGTACTTC	CASIEDRVKYEQYF
TRBD2	TRBV4-1	NA	TRBJ2-5	TGCGCCAGCAGCCAAGCCATCCTACTAGCGGGGGCCGAAGAAACCCAGTACTTC	CASSQAILLAGAEETQYF
NA	TRBV7-6	NA	TRBJ2-3	TGTGCCAGCAGCCCCCGGGACGGCCAGGGGACGCAGTATTTT	CASSPRDGQGTQYF
TRBD1	TRBV12-3/TRBV12-4	NA	TRBJ2-2	TGTGCCAGCAGTAGACAGGGTCCCGGGGAGCTGTTTTTT	CASSRQGPGELFF
NA	TRBV28	NA	TRBJ2-7	TGTGCCAGCACCTCCTCCTACGAGCAGTACTTC	CASTSSYEQYF
TRBD1	TRBV24-1	NA	TRBJ2-3	TGTGCCACCAGTGATCCCACAGGGGGACCAACAGATACGCAGTATTTT	CATSDPTGGPTDTQYF
NA	TRBV6-5	NA	TRBJ2-6	TGTGCCAGCAGGATACAGATCTCTGGGGCCAACGTCCTGACTTTC	CASRIQISGANVLTF
TRBD2	TRBV6-6	NA	TRBJ2-1	TGTGCCAGCAGCCACTCTAGCGGAGCAAACAATGAGCAGTTCTTC	CASSHSSGANNEQFF
NA	TRBV10-3	NA	TRBJ1-2	TGTGCCATCAGATCCGATAAACCGGGTGGCTACACCTTC	CAIRSDKPGGYTF
NA	TRBV5-1	NA	TRBJ2-3	TGCGCCAGCAGCTTGGTTGGGGGGGCCCGCACAGATACGCAGTATTTT	CASSLVGGARTDTQYF
TRBD2	TRBV12-3/TRBV12-4	NA	TRBJ2-1	TGTGCCAGCAGTTTGGGCGGGGAGGGTGAGCAGTTCTTC	CASSLGGEGEQFF
TRBD1	TRBV6-1	once	TRBJ1-2	TGTGCCAGCAGTGATCCCGCGGGACAGCCGTATACCTACACCTTC	CASSDPAGQPYTYTF
NA	TRBV7-9	NA	TRBJ2-3	TGTGCCAGCAGCCACCGGACTGGGGGGGATACGCAGTATTTT	CASSHRTGGDTQYF
NA	TRBV9	NA	TRBJ2-7	TGTGCCAGCAGCTCCACTGCCTACGAGCAGTACTTC	CASSSTAYEQYF
TRBD1	TRBV2	NA	TRBJ1-4	TGTGCCAGCAGTGAAGGACTCGGACAGGGACTAATCGTTAGTGAAAAACTGTTTTTT	CASSEGLGQGLIVSEKLFF
TRBD1	TRBV5-1	NA	TRBJ2-1	TGCGCCAGCAGCTTGTGGACAGGGGGAGTCGATGAGCAGTTCTTC	CASSLWTGGVDEQFF
NA	TRBV5-4	NA	TRBJ2-7	TGTGCCAGCAGCTCGGCCGGAGCGCACTACGAGCAGTACTTC	CASSSAGAHYEQYF
NA	TRBV9	NA	TRBJ2-5	TGTGCCAGCAGCGTAGACCCACTCGGTGACCAAGAGACCCAGTACTTC	CASSVDPLGDQETQYF
NA	TRBV28	NA	TRBJ1-4	TGTGCCAGCAGGGACACCTTTGCAACTAATGAAAAACTGTTTTTT	CASRDTFATNEKLFF
NA	TRBV6-5	NA	TRBJ1-2	TGTGCCAGCAGAGGAGGACCGGAGACTAACTATGGCTACACCTTC	CASRGGPETNYGYTF
TRBD1	TRBV6-1	NA	TRBJ1-2	TGTGCCAGCAGTGAGAGGACAGGGATCGGCTATGGCTACACCTTC	CASSERTGIGYGYTF
TRBD1	TRBV2	NA	TRBJ1-5	TGTGCCAGCAGTTTTGACAGGGGGAATCAGCCCCAGCATTTT	CASSFDRGNQPQHF
NA	TRBV7-2	NA	TRBJ1-5	TGTGCCAGCAGCCCGACAGCTAGCAATCAGCCCCAGCATTTT	CASSPTASNQPQHF
NA	TRBV12-3/TRBV12-4	NA	TRBJ1-5	TGTGCCAGCAGTTCGAGGGACAATCAGCCCCAGCATTTT	CASSSRDNQPQHF
TRBD1	TRBV3-1/TRBV3-2	once	TRBJ1-1	TGTGCCAGCATCCGAACAGGGGGCACTGAAGCTTTCTTT	CASIRTGGTEAFF